Below, 23 T cell receptor beta chains from the same sample are listed, as sequenced in a study of human T cells and chemical hapten exposure. The study used a library that attached unique molecular identifiers to individual cDNA molecules. TCRdb ran MiXCR on the reads and lists one entry per CDR3 protein. The data show approximately 3,000 distinct CDR3 sequences, less than 50% seen once. Regarding treatment: therapeutic diphenylcyclopropenone sensitization with weekly scalp DPC. The input for sequencing was whole blood, taken before DPC sensitization or 2, 6, or about 24 weeks after (not recorded which). The receptors derive from an adult with alopecia areata. Some clones in this sample may be carry-over from other donors' samples. This table probably holds off-target reads from a library built for another chain.

This clonotype came up a few times. This sequence joins TRBV3-1 and TRBJ2-1; 13 bases match TRBD2. V dropped 0 bases and J dropped 12; count of bases not matched to a gene: 8. The CDR3 extends over 16 amino acids. From germline, CDR1 is LGHDT and CDR2 YNNKEL (reference sequence). The CDR3 sequence is CASSQDQGLAGRPQFF. CDR3 coding DNA: TGTGCCAGCAGCCAAGACCAGGGACTAGCGGGGCGACCGCAGTTCTTC.

This clonotype was detected a few times. J is TRBJ1-2 and V is TRBV14; D possibly corresponds to TRBD1 (5 bases). Germline V gene lookup returns CDR1 SGHDN and CDR2 FVKESK. V dropped 4 bases and J dropped 6 bases, with 12 bases sitting between them. The CDR3 is 13 residues long. Here the CDR3 reads CASSLPWGDGYTF. The CDR3 nucleotides read TGTGCCAGCAGCCTCCCCTGGGGGGATGGCTACACCTTC.

This chain joins TRBV7-2 and TRBJ2-6, with a possible D match to TRBD2 (6 bases). V was clipped by 6 bases and J by 0 bases, with 24 bases between them. From germline, CDR1 is SGHTA and CDR2 FQGNSA. The CDR3 is 20 residues long. CDR3 loop: CASREGRVGHPNSGANVLTF. The CDR3 DNA reads as TGTGCCAGCAGGGAGGGACGCGTAGGACATCCTAACTCTGGGGCCAACGTCCTGACTTTC.

This clonotype is large in the sample. In DNA form, the CDR3 reads TGTGCCAGCAGCTTAAACCCGACAGTTTACAATGAGCAGTTCTTC. This translates into CASSLNPTVYNEQFF. This rearrangement joins TRBV5-6 to TRBJ2-1, with TRBD1 as a possible D gene (5 bases). V was clipped by 2 bases and J by 4 bases, with 13 bases between them. The CDR3 sequence is 15 residues long. Germline V CDR1 and CDR2: SGHDT, YYEEEE.

V usage is TRBV5-1 and J usage is TRBJ2-7, with a possible D match to TRBD2 (5 bases). CDR1 is SGHRS, CDR2 YFSETQ, per germline. The CDR3 sequence is 15 residues long. Trimming left V 0 bases short and J 2 bases short, with 12 bases between. The CDR3 reads CASSLVTGSTYEQYF. In nucleotides, the CDR3 is TGCGCCAGCAGCTTGGTAACGGGGAGTACCTACGAGCAGTACTTC.

The chain joins TRBV29-1 to TRBJ2-3, with D uncertain. In germline, CDR1 is SQVTM, CDR2 ANQGSEA. V shed 6 bases and J shed 0 bases, with 7 bases lying between them. CDR3 size: 12 residues. The chain's CDR3 is CSVASSTDTQYF. For the CDR3, the DNA is TGCAGCGTCGCATCGAGCACAGATACGCAGTATTTT.

The chain combines TRBV15 with TRBJ2-2, with D possibly being TRBD1 (6 bases). Germline CDR1 LNHNV, CDR2 YYDKDF (reference sequence). CDR3 size: 15 residues. V lost 0 bases, J lost 8 bases, and 13 bases lay in between. The CDR3 protein is CATSRDMGATGELFF. The DNA of the CDR3 is TGTGCCACCAGCAGAGATATGGGGGCAACAGGGGAGCTGTTTTTT.

This clonotype occurred once. The chain employs TRBV5-1 and TRBJ2-3, with 11 bases matching TRBD2. Germline V gene sequence: CDR1 SGHRS, CDR2 YFSETQ. With 0 bases clipped from V and 2 bases from J, the junction kept 2 bases outside the gene matches. This CDR3 contains 16 residues. The CDR3: CASSLGLAGTTDTQYF. The CDR3 DNA reads as TGCGCCAGCAGCTTGGGACTAGCGGGAACCACAGATACGCAGTATTTT.

This sequence joins TRBV12-5 and TRBJ1-2, with TRBD1 matching over 9 bases. The germline gives CDR1 LGHNT, CDR2 FRNRAP. The J segment lost 6 bases and the V segment lost 5 bases, leaving 13 bases of the junction unmatched. This CDR3 has 16 amino acids. The CDR3 region is CASGLTRGQGINGYTF. The CDR3 bases are TGTGCTAGTGGTCTGACAAGAGGACAGGGGATAAATGGCTACACCTTC.

This chain links TRBV11-2 with TRBJ2-5, with D uncertain. CDR1 is SGHAT and CDR2 is FQNNGV in the germline V gene. The CDR3 has 14 residues. The V end lost 5 bases, the J end lost 6 bases, and 16 bases lay between the germline ends. CDR3 nucleotides: TGTGCCAGCAGCCCGACCTTAATTGCCAAGACCCAGTACTTC. Amino acids: CASSPTLIAKTQYF.

The gene calls are TRBV7-9 and TRBJ2-3, with TRBD2 identical over 10 bases. V lost 4 bases to trimming and J lost 4 bases; unmatched junction nucleotides: 8. Germline CDR1 and CDR2: SEHNR and FQNEAQ (reference sequence). The CDR3 has 16 amino acids. CDR3 in DNA: TGTGCCAGCAGCTGGGCTAGCGGGGGTCCGCCAGATACGCAGTATTTT. It encodes CASSWASGGPPDTQYF. Filled out from reference TRBV7-9 and TRBJ2-3, the complete variable domain reads DTGVSQNPRHKITKRGQNVTFRCDPISEHNRLYWYRQTLGQGPEFLTYFQNEAQLEKSRLLSDRFSAERPKGSFSTLEIQRTEQGDSAMYLCASSWASGGPPDTQYFGPGTRLTVL.

The chain joins TRBV7-2 to TRBJ2-7, with 10 nucleotides matching TRBD1. Per the germline V gene, CDR1 is SGHTA and CDR2 is FQGNSA. The ends lost 5 bases at V and 3 bases at J; junction bases unmatched: 7. This CDR3 region has 15 residues. CDR3 coding DNA: TGTGCCAGCAGCGGCACGGGACAGGGGTACTACGAGCAGTACTTC. Translated: CASSGTGQGYYEQYF.

The chain recombines TRBV20-1 with TRBJ1-5; 8 bases line up with TRBD1. The CDR3 totals 12 residues. V gave up 7 bases and J gave up 3 bases; unmatched junction bases: 2. CDR1 is DFQATT and CDR2 is SNEGSKA in the germline V gene (reference sequence). CDR3: CSVTGDNQPQHF. In DNA form, the CDR3 reads TGCAGTGTGACAGGGGACAATCAGCCCCAGCATTTT.

The chain couples TRBV18 to TRBJ2-7, with 10 bases lining up with TRBD1. Germline V gene lookup returns CDR1 KGHSH and CDR2 LQKENI. The junction had 4 bases not matched to a gene; V was cut back by 5 bases and J by 0 bases. The CDR3 spans 15 residues. CDR3 amino acids: CASSSTGGLSYEQYF. The CDR3 bases are TGTGCCAGCTCATCGACAGGGGGCCTCTCCTACGAGCAGTACTTC.

The chain uses TRBV19 and TRBJ2-7, with a weak D call TRBD1 (6 bases). With 9 bases removed from V and 6 bases from J, the gap between germline ends came to 12 bases. The CDR3 is 11 residues long. From germline, CDR1 is LNHDA and CDR2 SQIVND (reference sequence). The chain's CDR3 is CASQQGAEQYF. Here the CDR3 DNA reads TGTGCCAGCCAACAGGGTGCCGAGCAGTACTTC. Drawing the rest from reference TRBV19 and TRBJ2-7, the complete variable domain is DGGITQSPKYLFRKEGQNVTLSCEQNLNHDAMYWYRQDPGQGLRLIYYSQIVNDFQKGDIAEGYSVSREKKESFPLTVTSAQKNPTAFYLCASQQGAEQYFGPGTRLTVT.

The genes are TRBV29-1 and TRBJ2-3, with 8 bases that match TRBD1. Germline V gene data show CDR1 as SQVTM and CDR2 as ANQGSEA. The CDR3 spans 15 residues. J was trimmed by 3 bases and V by 1 base; bases with no gene match: 6. The CDR3, as DNA: TGCAGCGTTGAAGCCGGGACAGGAGAAACAGATACGCAGTATTTT. This sequence encodes CSVEAGTGETDTQYF.

This clonotype turned up a few times. The gene calls are TRBV5-1 and TRBJ2-3, with 10 bases that match TRBD1. Losses at the gene ends were 4 bases for V and 5 bases for J; bases not matched to a gene: 10. CDR1 is SGHRS and CDR2 is YFSETQ in the germline V gene. CDR3 length equals 16 residues. The CDR3, as DNA: TGCGCCAGCAGCGCGTTGCGACAGGGGGCTGGAGATACGCAGTATTTT. Translated, it gives CASSALRQGAGDTQYF.

This rearrangement joins TRBV28 to TRBJ2-7, with D perhaps TRBD1 (6 bases). Germline V CDR1 and CDR2: MDHEN, SYDVKM. The CDR3 runs 11 residues. Trimming stripped 5 bases from V and 4 bases from J, with 6 bases between. The CDR3 is CASSGQYEQYF. CDR3 coding DNA: TGTGCCAGCAGTGGACAGTACGAGCAGTACTTC. Variable domain in full (rest from reference TRBV28 and TRBJ2-7): DVKVTQSSRYLVKRTGEKVFLECVQDMDHENMFWYRQDPGLGLRLIYFSYDVKMKEKGDIPEGYSVSREKKERFSLILESASTNQTSMYLCASSGQYEQYFGPGTRLTVT.

The chain joins TRBV5-1 to TRBJ2-3; D ambiguous. CDR3 length equals 15 residues. Germline CDR1 and CDR2: SGHRS and YFSETQ. The V gene lost 5 bases and the J gene lost 7 bases, with 20 bases spanning the gap. The CDR3 nucleotides read TGCGCCAGCAGTGCCTTTGGCAGCAGCCTAAATACGCAGTATTTT. The encoded protein is CASSAFGSSLNTQYF.

The gene calls are TRBV7-9 and TRBJ2-7; D gene uncertain. The CDR3 extends over 10 amino acids. Germline CDR1 is SEHNR and CDR2 is FQNEAQ (reference sequence). Trimming removed 5 bases at V and 6 bases at J, with 5 bases between. CDR3 bases: TGTGCCAGCAGCCCCCGCGAGCAGTACTTC. It codes for CASSPREQYF.

The chain uses TRBV4-2 and TRBJ2-7; 9 bases agree with TRBD2. The CDR3 sequence is 16 residues long. The junction had 13 bases not matched to a gene; V was cut back by 8 bases and J by 2 bases. The germline gives CDR1 LGHNA, CDR2 YNFKEQ. Written as DNA, the CDR3 is TGTGCCAGCGCGAGTGGAATCCAGCGGGGGGCCTACGAGCAGTACTTC. Protein sequence: CASASGIQRGAYEQYF.

V gene TRBV20-1 combines with J gene TRBJ2-1; 15 nucleotides align to TRBD2. This CDR3 is built from 20 residues. CDR1 DFQATT and CDR2 SNEGSKA come from the germline V gene (reference sequence). After removal of 5 bases from V and 0 bases from J, the junction contained 14 bases not matched to a gene. The DNA for the CDR3 is TGCAGTGCTCGAAAAACTCCCGGGACTAGCGGGGGGAGCTCCTACAATGAGCAGTTCTTC. Translated, it gives CSARKTPGTSGGSSYNEQFF.

The chain carries TRBV5-1 and TRBJ2-3; 15 bases map to TRBD2. The CDR3 runs to 16 residues. V lost 10 bases and J lost 0; bases outside the gene matches: 6. CDR1 is SGHRS, CDR2 YFSETQ, per germline. The CDR3 loop reads CASRTSGGASTDTQYF. CDR3 nucleotides: TGCGCCTCCCGGACTAGCGGGGGGGCGAGCACAGATACGCAGTATTTT.